The 3 T cell receptor beta chains below come from one sample, sequenced in a study of blood T cell repertoires in COVID-19. Repertoires were generated with immunoSEQ multiplex PCR, while TCRdb's copy carries only in-frame clones and drops some. The sample records roughly 500,000 clones, roughly nine tenths being singletons. Sample: peripheral blood. All receptors derive from a man in his late teens or twenties with COVID-19, enrolled during active disease.

The V gene is TRBV30, the J gene TRBJ2-5, with TRBD2 identical over 8 bases. The CDR3 sequence is 17 residues long. Trimming removed 0 bases from V and 3 bases from J; junction bases left unmatched: 12. CDR1 and CDR2 from the germline V gene are GTSNPN and SVGIG (reference sequence). The CDR3 is CAWSVPRWREAKETQYF. The DNA for the CDR3 is TGTGCCTGGAGTGTCCCCAGATGGCGGGAGGCTAAAGAGACCCAGTACTTC.

The chain carries TRBV5-1 and TRBJ1-1; D ambiguous. Trimming removed 4 bases at V and 0 bases at J, with 13 bases between. The V gene's germline CDR1 is SGHRS and CDR2 YFSETQ. The CDR3 is 15 amino acids. The CDR3: CASSPVAGMNTEAFF. DNA of the CDR3: TGCGCCAGCAGCCCGGTGGCGGGGATGAACACTGAAGCTTTCTTT.

The chain links TRBV5-4 to TRBJ2-3; maybe TRBD2 (6 bases). Germline lookup yields CDR1 SGHNT and CDR2 YYREEE (reference sequence). The CDR3 is 16 amino acids. Deletions cut 3 bases from V and 6 bases from J, with 20 bases between. The CDR3: CASSSNRDFSVDTQYF. In DNA, the CDR3 is TGTGCCAGCAGCTCCAACCGGGACTTTTCAGTGGATACGCAGTATTTT.